This T cell receptor beta chain was sequenced in a study of T-cell reconstitution after alpha-beta-depleted transplantation in children. Trimming took 1 base from V and 11 from J, leaving 11 bases between them. The germline CDR1 and CDR2 sequences are LGHDT and YNNKEL (reference sequence). CDR3 length equals 12 residues. The authors prepared the TCRbeta library with unique molecular identifiers. TCRdb reprocessed the PCR reads via MiXCR and lists one record per CDR3 protein. The sample lists 200,000 to 300,000 distinct CDR3 sequences, less than 9% occurring once. This clonotype was picked up many times.

The chain employs TRBV3-1 and TRBJ1-1; D gene unclear. Sequences were derived from PBMCs, mostly from graft donor cells, sampled 180 days after TCRalphabeta/CD19-depleted stem cell transplant. This receptor was taken from a male patient aged 5 to 17 who had a stem cell transplant for acute lymphoblastic leukemia, so the T cells may come from the graft donor. The CDR3, as DNA: TGTGCCAGCAGCCAAGTTATGGGATCGGCTTTCTTT. It translates to CASSQVMGSAFF.